This entry describes one T cell receptor beta chain. These data are taken from a study of T cells in localized non-small cell lung cancer. Generated by immunoSEQ multiplex PCR, the TCRdb table keeps only in-frame clones and is missing some. The sample lists 1,000 to 1,500 clones, around a third occurring once. This CDR3 has 16 residues. Germline loops: CDR1 MNHGY, CDR2 SAAAGT. Between the trimmed V and J ends, which lost 0 bases and 6 bases, there was a span of 17 bases. The sequence was collected from a male donor at least 60 years old with stage II squamous cell lung carcinoma. J is TRBJ1-1 and V is TRBV6-8, with D perhaps matching TRBD1 (6 bases). The specimen was lung tumor tissue, collected before any cancer treatment. This CDR3 is CASSYSRGQEVAEAFF. The CDR3 region has the DNA TGTGCCAGCAGTTACTCTCGGGGACAAGAGGTGGCTGAAGCTTTCTTT.